This TCR beta chain originates from a study of blood T cells in healthy people across ages. Extractions gave at least 6 micrograms of total RNA per sample. The CDR3 is 13 amino acids. V was pared by 2 bases and J by 4 bases, with 8 bases between. Germline CDR1 reads SEHNR; CDR2 reads FQNEAQ (reference sequence). The table lists this clonotype with a few counts. The antigen is not known. Study observations and caveats: Researchers said unsorted PBMCs prevented a conclusive naive versus antigen-experienced comparison.

The authors ran a second PCR of 7 to 11 cycles using a sample-barcoded 5' primer and a J-beta primer mix. TCRdb analysed the 5' RACE reads with MiXCR anew, one entry per CDR3 protein. This sample has 550,000 to 700,000 distinct CDR3 sequences, with approximately 30% found just once. Sequenced input: blood. V usage is TRBV7-9 and J usage is TRBJ1-1, with D maybe TRBD1 (5 bases). This TCR derives from a woman in her sixties or seventies in good health. CDR3 in amino acids: CASSLMGPTEAFF. As DNA, the CDR3 is TGTGCCAGCAGCTTAATGGGGCCCACTGAAGCTTTCTTT.